Shown below are 19 T cell receptor beta chains from a single sample sequenced in a study of T cell changes during pregnancy in multiple sclerosis. TCRdb's table, derived via immunoSEQ multiplex PCR, lists solely in-frame clones and lacks some. The table records some 50,000 clones, approximately 90% of them present only once. Specimen: CD4+ T cells from peripheral blood mononuclear cells, collected in the second trimester of pregnancy. Every receptor here comes from a female donor with multiple sclerosis, enrolled in a pregnancy study.

The chain carries TRBV16 and TRBJ2-6; the match to TRBD2 covers 9 bases. V lost 5 bases and J lost 4; bases outside the gene matches: 6. CDR1 and CDR2 (germline): KGHSY, FQNENV. The CDR3 is made up of 16 amino acids. The CDR3 loop is CASSAGGRGGANVLTF. CDR3 coding DNA: TGTGCCAGCAGCGCGGGGGGGAGAGGGGGGGCCAACGTCCTGACTTTC.

The chain is built from TRBV5-6 and TRBJ2-7, with TRBD2 identical over 11 bases. CDR3 length equals 15 residues. The V gene end was trimmed by 2 bases and the J gene end by 2 bases; junction bases not matched to a gene: 3. Looked up from germline, CDR1 is SGHDT and CDR2 is YYEEEE. CDR3 in amino acids: CASSLTSGGTYEQYF. The DNA of the CDR3 is TGTGCCAGCAGCTTAACTAGCGGGGGAACCTACGAGCAGTACTTC.

V is TRBV5-1 and J is TRBJ1-2; D is ambiguous. Germline loops: CDR1 SGHRS, CDR2 YFSETQ. The CDR3 sequence is 14 residues long. The V end was cut by 3 bases, the J end by 0 bases, with 9 bases between. The CDR3 loop is CASSWQDSNYGYTF. In nucleotides, the CDR3 is TGCGCCAGCAGCTGGCAAGACTCTAACTATGGCTACACCTTC.

J is TRBJ2-7 and V is TRBV6-5; 7 bases are a match to TRBD2. The CDR3 is made up of 16 amino acids. Germline V CDR1 and CDR2: MNHEY, SVGAGI. Trimming removed 0 bases from V and 6 bases from J; junction bases left unmatched: 11. CDR3 sequence reads: CASSYSISERGGEQYF. DNA for the CDR3: TGTGCCAGCAGTTACTCGATTTCGGAGCGGGGTGGCGAGCAGTACTTC.

This rearrangement joins TRBV30 to TRBJ1-2; 7 nucleotides align to TRBD1. The CDR3 loop spans 13 amino acids. V shed 2 bases and J 4 bases; nucleotides not matched to a gene: 4. Germline V gene data show CDR1 as GTSNPN and CDR2 as SVGIG (reference sequence). CDR3 DNA: TGTGCCTGGAGTCGCGACAGGGTCTATGGCTACACCTTC. Its translation: CAWSRDRVYGYTF.

The V gene is TRBV19, the J gene TRBJ1-4; D is ambiguous. Trimming took off 5 bases at V and 7 bases at J, with 11 bases between the two ends. From germline, CDR1 is LNHDA and CDR2 SQIVND (reference sequence). The CDR3 covers 13 residues. CDR3 DNA: TGTGCCAGTAGTGATGCGTACGGTGAAAAACTGTTTTTT. As protein: CASSDAYGEKLFF.

The chain is built from TRBV18 and TRBJ2-3; D is possibly TRBD1 (5 bases). Trimming removed 4 bases from V and 5 bases from J, with 13 bases in between. Per germline, CDR1 KGHSH and CDR2 LQKENI. The length of the CDR3 is 14 residues. CDR3 loop: CASSRSRAVDTQYF. The DNA for the CDR3 is TGTGCCAGCTCACGTAGCAGGGCGGTAGATACGCAGTATTTT. Complete variable domain (other parts from reference TRBV18 and TRBJ2-3): NAGVMQNPRHLVRRRGQEARLRCSPMKGHSHVYWYRQLPEEGLKFMVYLQKENIIDESGMPKERFSAEFPKEGPSILRIQQVVRGDSAAYFCASSRSRAVDTQYFGPGTRLTVL.

V is TRBV2 and J is TRBJ2-1; the match to TRBD2 covers 13 bases. Per germline, CDR1 SNHLY and CDR2 FYNNEI. The V and J ends lost 5 bases and 12 bases, in that order; junction bases with no gene match: 10. This CDR3 contains 15 residues. In DNA, the CDR3 is TGTGCCAGCAGTCGAACTAGCGGGGGGGCCCAGGGGCAGTTCTTC. Its protein is CASSRTSGGAQGQFF.

The chain recombines TRBV27 with TRBJ1-1, with D perhaps TRBD1 (6 bases). The V and J ends lost 8 bases and 5 bases respectively, with 18 bases between them. Germline V lookup: CDR1 MNHEY, CDR2 SMNVEV (reference sequence). This CDR3 region has 14 residues. The CDR3 region has the DNA TGTGCCAGCCAACCCCAGGGGCGGGGGACTGAAGCTTTCTTT. Amino acid sequence: CASQPQGRGTEAFF.

The rearrangement joins TRBV5-6 to TRBJ2-5; 12 bases fit TRBD2. Germline-derived CDR1 and CDR2 are SGHDT and YYEEEE. This CDR3 region has 16 residues. V lost 1 base to trimming and J lost 4 bases; unmatched junction nucleotides: 5. The CDR3 DNA reads as TGTGCCAGCAGCTTGTGGACTAGCGGGATTCGAGAGACCCAGTACTTC. Translated: CASSLWTSGIRETQYF.

This clone was detected a few times. The chain combines TRBV19 with TRBJ1-4, with D possibly being TRBD1 (5 bases). Germline-derived CDR1 and CDR2 are LNHDA and SQIVND (reference sequence). V was clipped by 3 bases and J by 3 bases, with 14 bases between them. The CDR3 has 16 residues. The CDR3 protein is CASSILRRGSNEKLFF. In DNA form, the CDR3 reads TGTGCCAGTAGTATCCTCCGCCGGGGGTCTAATGAAAAACTGTTTTTT.

The chain has TRBV6-1 and TRBJ1-4, with TRBD1 as a possible D gene (6 bases). V was trimmed by 0 bases and J by 8 bases, leaving 22 bases between them. The germline CDR1 and CDR2 sequences are MNHNS and SASEGT. The CDR3 extends over 18 amino acids. The CDR3, as DNA: TGTGCCAGCAGTGAAGCGCTTCTAAGGACAGACTTAAGGGAAAAACTGTTTTTT. Amino acids: CASSEALLRTDLREKLFF.

The rearrangement links TRBV9 to TRBJ2-5; D may be TRBD1 (5 bases). Germline CDR1 is SGDLS and CDR2 is YYNGEE. CDR3 length: 14 amino acids. V lost 6 bases and J 4 bases, leaving 16 bases between the germline ends. CDR3 amino acids: CASNRATQGETQYF. The DNA for the CDR3 is TGTGCCAGCAACCGGGCCACCCAGGGAGAGACCCAGTACTTC.

V usage is TRBV6-1 and J usage is TRBJ1-1, with D possibly TRBD1 on 5 matching bases. This CDR3 comprises 17 residues. Deletions cut 2 bases from V and 5 bases from J, with 21 bases between. Germline V gene sequence: CDR1 MNHNS, CDR2 SASEGT. The CDR3 DNA is TGTGCCAGCAGTGAAATCGTCCCCGGGGGTATGAGTACTGAAGCTTTCTTT. It specifies CASSEIVPGGMSTEAFF.

This rearrangement joins TRBV5-1 to TRBJ2-1, with 8 bases fitting TRBD2. Per germline, CDR1 SGHRS and CDR2 YFSETQ. V lost 0 bases to trimming and J lost 6 bases; unmatched junction nucleotides: 5. The CDR3 length is 15 residues. The CDR3 nucleotides are TGCGCCAGCAGCTTGGTAGGACTAGCTGGCAATGAGCAGTTCTTC. Its protein product is CASSLVGLAGNEQFF.

In the case of this clone: One end of the junction does not line up with germline, which may come from a read error. The rearrangement uses TRBV6-5 and TRBJ2-7; D may be TRBD1 (6 bases). Germline assignment: CDR1 MNHEY and CDR2 SVGAGI. This CDR3 is 13 amino acids long. CDR3 DNA sequence: TGTGCCAGCGCCCGACAGGCCTCCGACGAGCAGTACTTC. Translated, it gives CASARQASDEQYF.

DNA of the CDR3: TGTGCCAGCAGAAACTCACGATCAACTAATGAAAAACTGTTTTTT. It yields the protein CASRNSRSTNEKLFF. This chain joins TRBV7-9 and TRBJ1-4; D uncertain. In germline, CDR1 is SEHNR, CDR2 FQNEAQ (reference sequence). This CDR3 has 15 residues. With 6 bases removed from V and 0 bases from J, the gap between germline ends came to 11 bases.

The DNA of the CDR3 is TGTGCCAGCAGCCGGACTAGCGGGGGGGCGGTTGGTTTCTTCTACGAGCAGTACTTC. Protein product: CASSRTSGGAVGFFYEQYF. The V and J genes are TRBV7-8 and TRBJ2-7, with 15 bases identical to TRBD2. Unmatched junction bases numbered 14, after V lost 5 bases and J lost 3 bases. Germline V gives CDR1 SGHVS, CDR2 FQNEAQ. The CDR3 is 19 residues long.

CDR3 region: CASSLVASSYNEQFF. The CDR3 bases are TGTGCCAGCAGCTTGGTAGCGAGCTCCTACAATGAGCAGTTCTTC. This chain joins TRBV5-4 and TRBJ2-1, with D possibly matching TRBD2 (5 bases). Trimming took off 0 bases at V and 0 bases at J, with 7 bases between the two ends. CDR3 length: 15 residues. Per the germline V gene, CDR1 is SGHNT and CDR2 is YYREEE (reference sequence).